The 20 T cell receptor beta chains presented below share a single source sample, sequenced in a study of control samples from healthy donors and cancer patients. Clones were read by immunoSEQ multiplex PCR, and TCRdb kept only the in-frame ones, dropping some. The top ten hold nearly 5% of the sample, which has around 170,000 clones, about 86% seen once. Material: blood. Every receptor here comes from a woman between 25 and 40 years old in good health.

A few counts support this clone. The junction and the germline gene differ at one end; a read error may be behind it. The CDR3 spells CASSSMNSEAFF. CDR3 sequence (DNA): TGTGCCAGTTCAAGCATGAACAGTGAAGCTTTCTTT. The rearrangement links TRBV7-9 to TRBJ1-1; no reliable D call. The CDR3 has 12 residues. Per the germline V gene, CDR1 is SEHNR and CDR2 is FQNEAQ (reference sequence).

This clone was found a few times. The V and J genes are TRBV7-9 and TRBJ1-4; D is uncertain. V was shortened by 0 bases and J by 4 bases, with 6 bases between the two germline ends. The CDR3 consists of 14 residues. Germline V lookup: CDR1 SEHNR, CDR2 FQNEAQ (reference sequence). The CDR3 DNA reads TGTGCCAGCAGCTTAGCCGGAAGTAATGAAAAACTGTTTTTT. It translates to CASSLAGSNEKLFF. The entire variable domain, with the rest obtained from reference TRBV7-9 and TRBJ1-4, is as follows: DTGVSQNPRHKITKRGQNVTFRCDPISEHNRLYWYRQTLGQGPEFLTYFQNEAQLEKSRLLSDRFSAERPKGSFSTLEIQRTEQGDSAMYLCASSLAGSNEKLFFGSGTQLSVL.

The gene calls are TRBV27 and TRBJ1-4; a possible D gene is TRBD1 (5 bases). With 0 bases removed from V and 5 bases from J, the gap between germline ends came to 16 bases. This CDR3 is 17 amino acids long. Germline CDR1 reads MNHEY; CDR2 reads SMNVEV (reference sequence). Here the CDR3 reads CASSLSLGGPTNEKLFF. CDR3 bases: TGTGCCAGCAGTTTATCCCTCGGGGGACCGACGAATGAAAAACTGTTTTTT.

The chain is built from TRBV20-1 and TRBJ2-1; TRBD1 agrees at 9 bases. The CDR3 runs to 14 residues. Germline-derived CDR1 and CDR2 are DFQATT and SNEGSKA (reference sequence). J lost 8 bases, V lost 3 bases, and 8 bases had no gene match. The CDR3 DNA reads as TGCAGTGCTAGTGTCGGGACAGGGAATCATGAGCAGTTCTTC. Amino acid sequence: CSASVGTGNHEQFF.

This clone showed up just a few times. The rearrangement joins TRBV15 to TRBJ1-1; tentative D call: TRBD1 (5 bases). Germline loops: CDR1 LNHNV, CDR2 YYDKDF (reference sequence). This CDR3 spans 14 amino acids. V was trimmed by 0 bases and J by 7 bases, leaving 12 bases between them. Here the CDR3 DNA reads TGTGCCACCAGCAGAGATCGCAGGGCTGGTGAAGCTTTCTTT. This codes for CATSRDRRAGEAFF.

The V gene is TRBV5-1, the J gene TRBJ1-2; 8 bases fit TRBD1. Germline trimming cut 0 bases from V and 4 bases from J; bases unmatched to any gene: 2. Germline V gives CDR1 SGHRS, CDR2 YFSETQ. CDR3 length equals 14 residues. CDR3 coding DNA: TGCGCCAGCAGCTTGGAGACAGGGGTCTATGGCTACACCTTC. It specifies CASSLETGVYGYTF.

The chain employs TRBV5-4 and TRBJ1-2; no clear D. The length of the CDR3 is 13 residues. V lost 0 bases, J lost 7 bases, and 10 bases lay in between. Germline CDR1 reads SGHNT; CDR2 reads YYREEE (reference sequence). The CDR3 DNA reads TGTGCCAGCAGCTTGGTCCCAGGCCCTGGCTACACCTTC. Residues: CASSLVPGPGYTF. Looking up the rest from reference TRBV5-4 and TRBJ1-2 gives the full variable domain: ETGVTQSPTHLIKTRGQQVTLRCSSQSGHNTVSWYQQALGQGPQFIFQYYREEENGRGNFPPRFSGLQFPNYSSELNVNALELDDSALYLCASSLVPGPGYTFGSGTRLTVV.

The chain links TRBV19 to TRBJ2-3; 7 positions match TRBD2. Germline V gene sequence: CDR1 LNHDA, CDR2 SQIVND (reference sequence). V was clipped by 1 base and J by 2 bases; unmatched bases: 15. The length of the CDR3 is 19 residues. CDR3 region: CASSIGFWASGNNTDTQYF. CDR3 nucleotide sequence: TGTGCCAGTAGTATAGGTTTTTGGGCTAGCGGCAATAACACAGATACGCAGTATTTT.

The CDR3 DNA reads TGTGCCAGCAGTTACTCGTACACCGCCACTGAAGCTTTCTTT. Amino acid sequence: CASSYSYTATEAFF. The chain couples TRBV6-6 to TRBJ1-1, with D hard to call. The germline CDR1 and CDR2 sequences are MNHNY and SVGAGI (reference sequence). This CDR3 has 14 residues. Trimming pared 0 bases from V and 4 bases from J, leaving 9 bases between.

V gene TRBV19 combines with J gene TRBJ2-3; a weak D match, TRBD2 (6 bases). The germline V gene encodes CDR1 LNHDA and CDR2 SQIVND (reference sequence). Trimming took 9 bases from V and 0 from J, leaving 22 bases between them. There are 17 residues in the CDR3. The CDR3 loop is CASRRTKAGFSTDTQYF. For the CDR3, the DNA is TGTGCCAGCCGACGGACTAAAGCGGGTTTTAGCACAGATACGCAGTATTTT. Using reference TRBV19 and TRBJ2-3 for the parts outside the CDR3, the full variable domain is DGGITQSPKYLFRKEGQNVTLSCEQNLNHDAMYWYRQDPGQGLRLIYYSQIVNDFQKGDIAEGYSVSREKKESFPLTVTSAQKNPTAFYLCASRRTKAGFSTDTQYFGPGTRLTVL.

This clone was detected once. J is TRBJ1-1 and V is TRBV11-2; D perhaps matches TRBD1 (5 bases). CDR3 length: 13 residues. Germline V gene sequence: CDR1 SGHAT, CDR2 FQNNGV. Trimming shortened V by 5 bases and J by 1 base, and 8 bases separated the two germline ends. CDR3 protein: CASSPGTNTEAFF. The CDR3 coding sequence is TGTGCCAGCAGCCCCGGGACGAACACTGAAGCTTTCTTT.

This rearrangement joins TRBV4-1 to TRBJ2-3; the D is unclear. Looked up from germline, CDR1 is MGHRA and CDR2 is YSYEKL. V was shortened by 0 bases and J by 1 base, with 8 bases between the two germline ends. CDR3 length: 15 residues. CDR3 protein: CASSQEERGTDTQYF. The CDR3 DNA reads TGCGCCAGCAGCCAAGAGGAACGCGGCACAGATACGCAGTATTTT.

The sample holds one count of this clone. This chain uses TRBV24-1 with TRBJ1-1; D gene unclear. V was shortened by 9 bases and J by 0 bases, with 10 bases between the two germline ends. This CDR3 contains 13 residues. Germline V gene lookup returns CDR1 KGHDR and CDR2 SFDVKD. This chain's CDR3 is CATSSHLNTEAFF. The CDR3, as DNA: TGTGCCACCTCGTCACACCTGAACACTGAAGCTTTCTTT.

The chain links TRBV27 to TRBJ1-1; TRBD1 might be the D (5 bases). The CDR3 length is 13 residues. Per the germline V gene, CDR1 is MNHEY and CDR2 is SMNVEV (reference sequence). V shed 6 bases and J shed 3 bases, with 11 bases lying between them. The DNA for the CDR3 is TGTGCCAGCAGCTGGGGACTGTACACTGAAGCTTTCTTT. Protein sequence: CASSWGLYTEAFF.

The chain's CDR3 is CAIRLAGTDEQYF. In nucleotides, the CDR3 is TGTGCCATCCGACTAGCGGGAACGGACGAGCAGTACTTC. V is TRBV10-3 and J is TRBJ2-7, with 11 bases that match TRBD2. This CDR3 is 13 amino acids long. The trim removed 8 bases at V and 5 bases at J, leaving 5 bases unmatched. Germline V gene lookup returns CDR1 ENHRY and CDR2 SYGVKD.

The rearrangement joins TRBV2 to TRBJ2-3; a possible D gene is TRBD2 (6 bases). V was clipped by 5 bases and J by 1 base, with 16 bases between them. The CDR3 loop spans 16 amino acids. Germline loops: CDR1 SNHLY, CDR2 FYNNEI. In nucleotides, the CDR3 is TGTGCCAGCAGTTCGGCCGGGACTGCGGGCACAGATACGCAGTATTTT. Residues: CASSSAGTAGTDTQYF. Complete variable domain (other parts from reference TRBV2 and TRBJ2-3): EPEVTQTPSHQVTQMGQEVILRCVPISNHLYFYWYRQILGQKVEFLVSFYNNEISEKSEIFDDQFSVERPDGSNFTLKIRSTKLEDSAMYFCASSSAGTAGTDTQYFGPGTRLTVL.

The chain uses TRBV5-6 and TRBJ1-2; 12 positions agree with TRBD1. The V segment lost 4 bases and the J segment 4 bases; nucleotides outside the gene matches: 8. CDR1 is SGHDT and CDR2 is YYEEEE in the germline V gene. This CDR3 has 16 amino acids. In nucleotides, the CDR3 is TGTGCCAGCAGCGCCGGGACAGGGGGCGTGCTCTATGGCTACACCTTC. Protein sequence: CASSAGTGGVLYGYTF.

The rearrangement links TRBV18 to TRBJ2-7, with 7 positions matching TRBD1. With 5 bases clipped from V and 2 bases from J, the junction kept 6 bases outside the gene matches. This CDR3 has 14 residues. CDR1 KGHSH and CDR2 LQKENI come from the germline V gene. The CDR3 DNA reads as TGTGCCAGCTCATTATCCGGGACAGCCTACGAGCAGTACTTC. Protein: CASSLSGTAYEQYF.

This clone occurred a few times. V is TRBV11-2 and J is TRBJ2-7; TRBD2 aligns across 9 bases. V gave up 4 bases and J gave up 5 bases; unmatched junction bases: 9. CDR3 length: 15 amino acids. Per germline, CDR1 SGHAT and CDR2 FQNNGV. The CDR3 sequence is CASSSLGTSRDEQYF. Here the CDR3 DNA reads TGTGCCAGCAGCTCCTTGGGGACTAGCAGAGACGAGCAGTACTTC.

This sequence joins TRBV6-5 and TRBJ2-2; a possible D gene is TRBD2 (5 bases). Germline V gives CDR1 MNHEY, CDR2 SVGAGI. This CDR3 has 12 residues. The V end was cut by 10 bases, the J end by 8 bases, with 14 bases between. Here the CDR3 DNA reads TGTGCCACTCAGCGGTCCTTGGGGGAGCTGTTTTTT. Protein product: CATQRSLGELFF.